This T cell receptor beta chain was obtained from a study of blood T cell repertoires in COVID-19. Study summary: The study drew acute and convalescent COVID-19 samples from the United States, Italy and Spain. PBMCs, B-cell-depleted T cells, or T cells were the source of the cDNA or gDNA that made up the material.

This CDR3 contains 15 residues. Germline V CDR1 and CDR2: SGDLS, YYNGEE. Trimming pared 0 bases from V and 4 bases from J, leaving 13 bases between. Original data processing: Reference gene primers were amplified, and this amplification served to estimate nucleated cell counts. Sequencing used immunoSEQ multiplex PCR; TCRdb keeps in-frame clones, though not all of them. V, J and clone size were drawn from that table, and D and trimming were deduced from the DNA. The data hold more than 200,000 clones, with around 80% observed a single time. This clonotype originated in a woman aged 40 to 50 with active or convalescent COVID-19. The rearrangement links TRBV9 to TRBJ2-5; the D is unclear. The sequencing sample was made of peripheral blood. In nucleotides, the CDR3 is TGTGCCAGCAGCGTAGGGGTGACTCTTGGAGAGACCCAGTACTTC. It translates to CASSVGVTLGETQYF. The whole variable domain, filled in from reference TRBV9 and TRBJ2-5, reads DSGVTQTPKHLITATGQRVTLRCSPRSGDLSVYWYQQSLDQGLQFLIQYYNGEERAKGNILERFSAQQFPDLHSELNLSSLELGDSALYFCASSVGVTLGETQYFGPGTRLLVL.